This T cell receptor (beta chain) was retrieved from a study of T-cell memory formation after mild COVID-19 listed by TCRdb under 2021. Regarding the study in general: TCR sequence clusters from the two donors were found to be largely donor specific. In two donors, T-cell clones that expanded and contracted after mild COVID-19 were followed by sequencing TCRalpha and TCRbeta repertoires longitudinally. Two young, previously healthy adult volunteers, one female and one male, were included in the cohort.

Ficoll-Paque density gradient centrifugation was used to isolate PBMCs. This clonotype was counted between two and nine times. Its target antigen remains unknown. Base qualities are not at hand, and no much larger clone is one base apart. Sequencing used an Illumina NovaSeq 6000. TCRalpha and TCRbeta cDNA libraries were built by 5'RACE with constant-segment primers, adding sample barcodes and unique molecular identifiers. RNA was extracted from every sample with Trizol reagent. The libraries were amplified in two PCR steps, and the second step added a second sample barcode and Illumina TruSeq adapters. Sequencing of the libraries was done on an Illumina NovaSeq, producing 2 x 150 bp paired-end reads. The original pipeline was this. With migec v1.2.7, reads were demultiplexed and then collapsed into UMI-guided consensus sequences. Using mixcr v2.1.11, the UMI consensuses were aligned to TRA and TRB V and J templates and assembled into clonotypes. Expanded or contracted clonotypes were those called significant by both edgeR and NoisET, with noise models trained on biological replicates. For edgeR calls, a false discovery rate-adjusted p below 0.01 and a log2 fold-change threshold of 1 were applied. As an exploratory analysis of dynamics, max-normalized trajectories of the 1000 most abundant clonotypes were examined with PCA combined with hierarchical clustering. Separately sequenced CD4+ and CD8+ repertoires were used to assign a CD4 or CD8 phenotype to each responding clone. Through fastp at Q25 and MiXCR, TCRdb rebuilt clones from the public reads, retaining in-frame beta chains. Rows with one shared CDR3 protein collapse into an entry with the most common genes and DNA. These V and J calls rely on TCRdb rather than the paper's analysis. The sample has fewer than 250,000 distinct CDR3 sequences on record, roughly a tenth of them singletons. The top ten clones comprise 3% of the sample.

V lost 0 bases and J lost 9 bases; the stretch between them is 12 bases long. The CDR3 goes from the cysteine to the phenylalanine over 14 residues. Only CDR3 DNA remains: 42 bases, in frame from the first base. The germline V gene gives CDR1 as MNHEY and CDR2 as SVGAGI. Results the study describes overall, beyond this receptor: Contracting CD4+ clones were located mainly in the CM and EM memory subsets, whereas CD8+ clones were found to be enriched in EMRA. Only a couple of mild cases were covered in the study, and larger cohorts including severe cases with pre-infection samples were considered necessary. The second-wave clones that peaked on day 37 were not confirmed to be SARS-CoV-2 specific. Some responding clones were found in pre-infection memory, which suggests that pre-existing cross-reactive memory T cells took part in the SARS-CoV-2 response. Clones that contracted from day 15 to 85 showed balanced CD4/CD8 phenotypes, whereas a second wave of clones that expanded from day 15 to 37 leaned towards CD4+.

The clonotype originates from a man aged 18 to 29 who had mild COVID-19 (a few samples of this study predate the infection). The sample titles of this study are shuffled in the database, so cell type and time point are left out; the donor was told from shared clones. The chain was built from TRBV6-5 and TRBJ1-5; TRBD1 is perhaps the D gene, given 5 matching bases. The specimen was PBMCs or a T cell subset sorted from them (not recorded which). The sequenced DNA is TGTGCCAGCAGTTACTCTGTGGGGGGTTGGCCCCAGCATTTT. This codes for CASSYSVGGWPQHF.